This TCR beta chain originates from a study of shared clonotypes between healthy human individuals. Some clones are missing from TCRdb's copy, which holds only in-frame ones; the method was immunoSEQ multiplex PCR. The sample has a few million clones, more than 90% seen once. CD45RA+ naive and CD45RA-negative memory subsets were separated from CD4+ cells. This sequence originates from a man aged 18 to 35 in good health. The sample was naive CD4+ T cells sorted from blood. Regarding subset: CD45RA+ positively selected.

The CDR3 DNA reads TGTGCCAGCAGTAGGGGGGGAGGGCCGGAGGAGACCCAGTACTTC. Translating gives CASSRGGGPEETQYF. The genes are TRBV25-1 and TRBJ2-5; D perhaps matches TRBD2 (7 bases). CDR1 and CDR2 (germline): MGHDK, SYGVNS. V was trimmed by 5 bases and J by 5 bases, leaving 18 bases between them. CDR3 length: 15 residues.